The T cell receptor beta chain described here comes from a study of T cell repertoires in cytomegalovirus infection. On this clonotype: Its antigen is currently unknown.

TCRdb analysed the reads with MiXCR anew, one entry per CDR3 protein. The data show hundreds of thousands of distinct CDR3 sequences, around 31% seen once. The source is a human donor in good health (CMV status not recorded). Some clones in this sample may be carry-over from other donors' samples. Source: cultured CD8+ T cells from PBMCs, taken from culture after CMV antigen stimulation.

This CDR3 reads CASSQGYALGNTEAFF. The CDR3 region has the DNA TGCGCCAGCAGCCAAGGTTACGCCTTGGGGAACACTGAAGCTTTCTTT. The rearrangement links TRBV4-3 to TRBJ1-1; D is unresolved. V was trimmed by 1 base and J by 1 base, leaving 13 bases between them. The CDR3 length is 16 residues. The germline V gene has CDR1 LGHNA and CDR2 YSLEER.